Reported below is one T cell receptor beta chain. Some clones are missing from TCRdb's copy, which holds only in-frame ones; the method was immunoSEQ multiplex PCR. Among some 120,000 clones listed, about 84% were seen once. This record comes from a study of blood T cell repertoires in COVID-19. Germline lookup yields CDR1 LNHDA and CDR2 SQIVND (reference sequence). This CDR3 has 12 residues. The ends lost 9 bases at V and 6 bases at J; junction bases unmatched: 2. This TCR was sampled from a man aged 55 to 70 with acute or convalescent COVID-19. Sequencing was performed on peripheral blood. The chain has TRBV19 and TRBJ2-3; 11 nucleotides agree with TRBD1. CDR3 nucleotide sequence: TGTGCCAGCCGGGACAGGGGGGATACGCAGTATTTT. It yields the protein CASRDRGDTQYF.